This note documents a single TCR beta chain sequence. No antigen is known for it. Within one base of it there is no much larger clone, and no base qualities were kept. These data come from a study of blood T cell repertoires in COVID-19 (dated by TCRdb to the early 2020s). Background for the entire study: Samples from collaborators originated in the United States, Italy and Spain and spanned both the acute and convalescent phases of COVID-19. The prospective study material was composed of cDNA or gDNA derived from T cells, B-cell-depleted T cells, or PBMCs. Where available, HLA class I and class II types were taken from metadata supplied by the sample provider and were not determined by assay-based typing. Deeply sampled blood TCRbeta repertoires from subjects exposed to, actively infected with, or recovered from COVID-19 were included in the dataset. Samples were obtained from the ongoing ImmuneRACE study (first 160 participants) and from 1,254 subjects provided by 6 global collaborators. A freely available public database, intended as a resource for researchers studying the immune response to SARS-CoV-2, is where the repertoires were released. The sample metadata nearly always contained a de-identified subject ID, COVID-19 status, age in years and sex.

Study-wide conclusions, independent of this receptor: The quantity of clinical and demographic metadata differed by source and by participant and was supplied without curation.

At the junction V is shortened by 0 bases and J by 0 bases, with 6 bases in between. Taken from the germline V gene, the CDR1 and CDR2 loops are SGHTA and FQGNSA. The CDR3 numbers 14 residues from cysteine through phenylalanine. CDR3 DNA only is kept here, 42 bases in frame from base 1. The immunoSEQ Assay, a bias-controlled multiplex PCR, was used to amplify TCRbeta CDR3 regions from genomic DNA. The study's own analysis went as follows. The number of nucleated cells in each sample was estimated from the amplification of reference gene primers within the assay. To quantify the absolute abundance of each unique TCRbeta CDR3 rearrangement, sequence reads were collapsed and filtered. For each sample, productive Simpson clonality was calculated as the square root of Simpson's diversity index across productive rearrangements. This immuneACCESS table, as held by TCRdb, lists in-frame sequences with V and J called but not all clones. Of the missing ones, under half trace to an unresolved V gene in checked studies; the others have no known cause. V, J and clone size derive from that table, while D and trimming were established from the DNA sequence. Present in this sample are a few hundred thousand clones, around 85% of which were seen just once. Roughly 0.87% of the sample lies in the top ten.

One collaborating source in Seattle enrolled patients while the patients were actively infected and followed the patients over time throughout the course of disease. Whole blood was collected in K2EDTA tubes by collaborating institutions according to the institutions' own protocols. Collaborator samples were shipped for TCRbeta analysis as frozen whole blood, isolated PBMCs, or DNA extracted from either sample type. The source material was peripheral blood. In this chain, TRBV7-2 is recombined with TRBJ2-7; TRBD2 is a possible D gene, resting on 5 matching bases. This TCR derives from a human donor with COVID-19, enrolled during active disease. The donor label of this sample is uncertain. The nucleotide sequence reads as follows: TGTGCCAGCAGCTTAGCTAGCGTCTCCTACGAGCAGTACTTC. Its product reads: CASSLASVSYEQYF. With all but the CDR3 taken from the reference TRBV7-2 and TRBJ2-7 genes, the full variable domain is: GAGVSQSPSNKVTEKGKDVELRCDPISGHTALYWYRQSLGQGLEFLIYFQGNSAPDKSGLPSDRFSAERTGGSVSTLTIQRTQQEDSAVYLCASSLASVSYEQYFGPGTRLTVT.